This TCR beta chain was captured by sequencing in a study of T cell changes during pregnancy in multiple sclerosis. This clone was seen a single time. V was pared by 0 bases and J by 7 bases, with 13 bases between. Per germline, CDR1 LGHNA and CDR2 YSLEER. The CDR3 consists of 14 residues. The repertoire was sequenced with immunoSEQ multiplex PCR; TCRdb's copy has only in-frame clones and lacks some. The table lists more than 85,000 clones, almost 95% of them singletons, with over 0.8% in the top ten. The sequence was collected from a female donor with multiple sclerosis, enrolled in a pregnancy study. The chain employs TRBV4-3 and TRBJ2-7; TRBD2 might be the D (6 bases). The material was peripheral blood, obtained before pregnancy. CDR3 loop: CASSQERDSGEQYF. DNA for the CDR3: TGCGCCAGCAGCCAAGAACGGGACTCTGGGGAGCAGTACTTC.